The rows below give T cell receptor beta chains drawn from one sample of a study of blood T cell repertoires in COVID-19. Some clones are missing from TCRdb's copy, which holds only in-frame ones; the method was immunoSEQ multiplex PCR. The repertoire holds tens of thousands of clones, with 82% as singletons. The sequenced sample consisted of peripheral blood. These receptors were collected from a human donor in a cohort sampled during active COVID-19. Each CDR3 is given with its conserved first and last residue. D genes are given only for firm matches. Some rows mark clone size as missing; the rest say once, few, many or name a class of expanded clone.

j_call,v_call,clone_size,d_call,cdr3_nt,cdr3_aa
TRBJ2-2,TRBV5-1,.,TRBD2,TGCGCCAGCAAGTTAAGCGGGGGCAAGAACACCGGGGAGCTGTTTTTT,CASKLSGGKNTGELFF
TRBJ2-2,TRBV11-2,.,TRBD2,TGTGCCAGCAGCCTGGGACTAGACACCGGGGAGCTGTTTTTT,CASSLGLDTGELFF
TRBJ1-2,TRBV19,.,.,TGTGCCAGTAGACGGCGGGGACGGAACTATGGCTACACCTTC,CASRRRGRNYGYTF
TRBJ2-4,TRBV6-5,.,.,TGTGCCAGCTCTCTGGTCGGGGGAGGAAACATTCAGTACTTC,CASSLVGGGNIQYF
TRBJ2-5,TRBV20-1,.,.,TGCAGTGCTATCCTCAGGGAGACCCAGTACTTC,CSAILRETQYF
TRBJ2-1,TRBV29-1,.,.,TGCAGCGTTGGAAGGAGCTCCTACAATGAGCAGTTCTTC,CSVGRSSYNEQFF
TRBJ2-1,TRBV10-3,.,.,TGTGCCACCATGAGTGACAATGAGCAGTTCTTC,CATMSDNEQFF
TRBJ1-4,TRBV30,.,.,TGTGCCTGGAGTTCCTATGAGGAAAAACTGTTTTTT,CAWSSYEEKLFF
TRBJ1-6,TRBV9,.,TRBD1,TGTGCCAGCAGCGTAGCCGGGGGACAGGGGGTTCTCTTAAATTCACCCCTCCACTTT,CASSVAGGQGVLLNSPLHF
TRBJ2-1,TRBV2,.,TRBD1,TGTGCCAGCAGTACCAGGGGGCTTATGTACAATGAGCAGTTCTTC,CASSTRGLMYNEQFF
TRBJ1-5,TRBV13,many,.,TGTGCCAGCAGCTTCAGGCGAACTGAGAGCAATCAGCCCCAGCATTTT,CASSFRRTESNQPQHF
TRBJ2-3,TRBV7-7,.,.,TGTGCCAGCAGCCCGACAGCAACAGATACGCAGTATTTT,CASSPTATDTQYF
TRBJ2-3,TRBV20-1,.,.,TGCAGTGCTAGGACAAGGGATACGCAGTATTTT,CSARTRDTQYF
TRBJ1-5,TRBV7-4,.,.,TGTGCCAGCAGCTTAGGCTCTAATAGCAATCAGCCCCAGCATTTT,CASSLGSNSNQPQHF
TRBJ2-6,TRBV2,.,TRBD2,TGTGCCAGCAGATCCGGGACTATTGCTTCTGGGGCCAACGTCCTGACTTTC,CASRSGTIASGANVLTF
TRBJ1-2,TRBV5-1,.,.,TGCGCCAGCAGCTTGGCCCCAGGGGAAGGCTACACCTTC,CASSLAPGEGYTF
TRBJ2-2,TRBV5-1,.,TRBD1,TGCGCCAGCAGCGGAGGATCGGGACAGGTCGGGGAGCTGTTTTTT,CASSGGSGQVGELFF
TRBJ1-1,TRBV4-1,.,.,TGCGCCAGCAGCAAAGAGGGCCCGACAGTGAACACTGAAGCTTTCTTT,CASSKEGPTVNTEAFF
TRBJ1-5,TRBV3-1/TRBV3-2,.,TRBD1,TGTGCCAGCAGCCAACAGGGGGCGGTTCAGCCCCAGCATTTT,CASSQQGAVQPQHF
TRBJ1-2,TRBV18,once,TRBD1,TGTGCCAGCTCAGACAGGGGAACTGGCTACACCTTC,CASSDRGTGYTF
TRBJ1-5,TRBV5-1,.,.,TGCGCCAGCAGCTACGGGGGGCAGGGCAGCAATCAGCCCCAGCATTTT,CASSYGGQGSNQPQHF
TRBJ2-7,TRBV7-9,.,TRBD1,TGTGCCACCGGGACAGGGCGGTACGAGCAGTACTTC,CATGTGRYEQYF
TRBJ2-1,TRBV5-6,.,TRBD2,TGTGCCAGCAGCCGTACTAGCGGGGGGGTTGGTTTGAACAATGAGCAGTTCTTC,CASSRTSGGVGLNNEQFF
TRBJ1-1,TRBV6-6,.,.,TGTGCCAGCAGTGCCATGAGGATTACTGAAGCTTTCTTT,CASSAMRITEAFF
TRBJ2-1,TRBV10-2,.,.,TGCGCCAGCAGTGAGTCAGGGGCGATTGAGCAGTTCTTC,CASSESGAIEQFF
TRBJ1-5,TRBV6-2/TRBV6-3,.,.,TGTGCCAGCAGTTACCGGGGAACGGGCAATCAGCCCCAGCATTTT,CASSYRGTGNQPQHF
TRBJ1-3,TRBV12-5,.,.,TGCGCTAGTGGACTGCTCAAAGGAGTCTCTGGAAACACCATATATTTT,CASGLLKGVSGNTIYF
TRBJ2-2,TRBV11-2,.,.,TGTGCCAGCAGCTTAGATATGAACACCGGGGAGCTGTTTTTT,CASSLDMNTGELFF
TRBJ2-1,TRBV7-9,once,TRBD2,TGTGCCAGCAGCAAAACTAGCGGGGGGGCCTACAATGAGCAGTTCTTC,CASSKTSGGAYNEQFF
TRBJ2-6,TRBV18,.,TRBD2,TGTGCCAGCTCACCGATAGCGGGGGCGAATCCCGGTTCTGGGGCCAACGTCCTGACTTTC,CASSPIAGANPGSGANVLTF
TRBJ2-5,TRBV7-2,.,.,TGTGCCAGCAGCTTAGGGCGGGTCCAAGAGACCCAGTACTTC,CASSLGRVQETQYF
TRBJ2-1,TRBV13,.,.,TGTGCCAGCAGCTTAGGCCGGGCCTACAATGAGCAGTTCTTC,CASSLGRAYNEQFF
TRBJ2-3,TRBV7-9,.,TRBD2,TGTGCCAGCAGCCTGGGCTCGGGACTAGTCACAGATACGCAGTATTTT,CASSLGSGLVTDTQYF
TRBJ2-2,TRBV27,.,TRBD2,TGTGCCAGCAGTCTAACTAGGACGGGGGGTAGGGCCGGGGAGCTGTTTTTT,CASSLTRTGGRAGELFF
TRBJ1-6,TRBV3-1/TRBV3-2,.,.,TGTGCCAGCAGCCAAGTCTCTGGCTCGCCTCCAAATTCACCCCTCCACTTT,CASSQVSGSPPNSPLHF
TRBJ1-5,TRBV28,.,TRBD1,TGTGCCAGCAGCCCCGGACAGGACCTGACCCAGCATTTT,CASSPGQDLTQHF
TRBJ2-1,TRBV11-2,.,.,TGTGCCAGCAGCCTCCAGAGGTGGAGCTCCTACAATGAGCAGTTCTTC,CASSLQRWSSYNEQFF
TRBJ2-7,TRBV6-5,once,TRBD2,TGTGCCAGCAGTTACGACGGGGGACTATCCTACGAGCAGTACTTC,CASSYDGGLSYEQYF
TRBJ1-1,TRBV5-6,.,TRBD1,TGTGCCAGCAGCAAAGTCGACAGGGCGGCCGAAGCTTTCTTT,CASSKVDRAAEAFF
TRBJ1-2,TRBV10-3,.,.,TGTGCCATCAGTGAGTTGGACAGCGGAGGCTACACCTTC,CAISELDSGGYTF
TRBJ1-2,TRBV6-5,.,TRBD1,TGTGCCAGCAGGAGGACAGGACTTGCTAACTATGGCTACACCTTC,CASRRTGLANYGYTF
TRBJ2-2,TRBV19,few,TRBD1,TGTGCCAGTAAGGACAGGGCTCTGAACACCGGGGAGCTGTTTTTT,CASKDRALNTGELFF
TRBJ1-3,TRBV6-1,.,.,TGTGCCAGCAGTGAAACTAGACGGGGAAACACCATATATTTT,CASSETRRGNTIYF
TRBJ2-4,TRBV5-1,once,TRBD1,TGCGCCAGCAGCTTGGGGCAGGGGGCGAGGGAAAACATTCAGTACTTC,CASSLGQGARENIQYF
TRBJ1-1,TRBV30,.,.,TGTGCCTGGAGTACACCTCCCTTGAACACTGAAGCTTTCTTT,CAWSTPPLNTEAFF
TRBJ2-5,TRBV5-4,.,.,TGTGCCAGCAGCTTAGGACGGGGTGGCTCAGAGACCCAGTACTTC,CASSLGRGGSETQYF
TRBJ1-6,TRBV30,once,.,TGTGCCTGGAGTGTACGAGGAATGGAGTCACCCCTCCACTTT,CAWSVRGMESPLHF
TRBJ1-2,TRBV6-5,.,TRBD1,TGTGCCAGCAGTTACAGCCCGGGACAGGGGGCCTATGGCTACACCTTC,CASSYSPGQGAYGYTF
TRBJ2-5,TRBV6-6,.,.,TGTGCCAGCAGCCCCGGAGCGAAAGAGACCCAGTACTTC,CASSPGAKETQYF
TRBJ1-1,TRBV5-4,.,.,TGTGCCAGCAGCTTTCAAATGGGGCAACACACTGAAGCTTTCTTT,CASSFQMGQHTEAFF
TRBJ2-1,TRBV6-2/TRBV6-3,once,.,TGTGCCAGCAGTGACGGCGGGGTTGGTTTCGATGAGCAGTTCTTC,CASSDGGVGFDEQFF
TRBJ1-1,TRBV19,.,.,TGTGCCAGTAGCCACGGGACACTGAACACTGAAGCTTTCTTT,CASSHGTLNTEAFF
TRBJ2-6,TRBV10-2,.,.,TGCGCCAGCAGTGAAGGAAAAGGGGCGGCTGGGGCCAACGTCCTGACTTTC,CASSEGKGAAGANVLTF
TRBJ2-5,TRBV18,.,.,TGTGCCAGCTCACATGGGAGCCGAGGGGAGACCCAGTACTTC,CASSHGSRGETQYF
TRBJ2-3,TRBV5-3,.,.,TGTGCCAGAAGCCTACCATTACTCACAGATACGCAGTATTTT,CARSLPLLTDTQYF
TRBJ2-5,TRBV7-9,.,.,TGTGCCAGCAGCTTCCCAGGGGTAGGGGTCAAGACCCAGTACTTC,CASSFPGVGVKTQYF
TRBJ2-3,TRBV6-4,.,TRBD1,TGTGCCAGCAGTGACGGGACAGGGGGCGATACGCAGTATTTT,CASSDGTGGDTQYF